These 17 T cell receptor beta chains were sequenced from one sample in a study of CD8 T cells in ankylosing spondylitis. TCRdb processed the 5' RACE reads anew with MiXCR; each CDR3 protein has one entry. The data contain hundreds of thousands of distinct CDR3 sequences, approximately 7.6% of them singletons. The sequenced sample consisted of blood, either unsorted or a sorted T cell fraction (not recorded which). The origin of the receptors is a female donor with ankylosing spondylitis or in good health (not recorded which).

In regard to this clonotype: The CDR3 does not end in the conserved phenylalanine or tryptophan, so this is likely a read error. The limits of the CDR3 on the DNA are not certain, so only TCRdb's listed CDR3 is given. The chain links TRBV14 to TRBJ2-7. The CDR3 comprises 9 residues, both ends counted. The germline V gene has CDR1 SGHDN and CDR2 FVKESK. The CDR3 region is CASSPHVDS.

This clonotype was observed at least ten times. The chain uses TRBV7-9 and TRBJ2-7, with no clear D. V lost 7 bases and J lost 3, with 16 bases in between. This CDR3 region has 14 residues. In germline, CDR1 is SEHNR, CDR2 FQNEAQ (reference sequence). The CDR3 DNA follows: TGTGCCAGCACCGACGTGCGGCAAAACTACGAGCAGTACTTC. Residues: CASTDVRQNYEQYF.

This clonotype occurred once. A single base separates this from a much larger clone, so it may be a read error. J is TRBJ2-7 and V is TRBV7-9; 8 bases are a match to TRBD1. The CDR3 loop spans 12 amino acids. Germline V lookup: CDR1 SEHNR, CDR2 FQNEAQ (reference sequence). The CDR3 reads CASSRQGFERYF. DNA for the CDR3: TGTGCCAGCAGCCGACAGGGGTTCGAGCGGTACTTC.

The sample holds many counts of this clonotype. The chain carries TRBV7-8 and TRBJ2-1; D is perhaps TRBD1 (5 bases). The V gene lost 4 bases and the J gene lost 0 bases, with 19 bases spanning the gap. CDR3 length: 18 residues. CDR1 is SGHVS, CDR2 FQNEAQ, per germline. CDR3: CASSSGSRQQLSYNEQFF. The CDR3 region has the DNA TGTGCCAGCAGCTCGGGCTCCCGACAGCAACTCTCCTACAATGAGCAGTTCTTC.

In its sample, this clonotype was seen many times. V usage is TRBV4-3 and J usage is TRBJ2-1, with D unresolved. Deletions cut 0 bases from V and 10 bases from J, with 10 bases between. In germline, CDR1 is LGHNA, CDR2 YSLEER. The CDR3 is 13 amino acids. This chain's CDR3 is CASSQDHFNEQFF. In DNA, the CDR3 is TGCGCCAGCAGCCAAGACCACTTTAACGAGCAGTTCTTC.

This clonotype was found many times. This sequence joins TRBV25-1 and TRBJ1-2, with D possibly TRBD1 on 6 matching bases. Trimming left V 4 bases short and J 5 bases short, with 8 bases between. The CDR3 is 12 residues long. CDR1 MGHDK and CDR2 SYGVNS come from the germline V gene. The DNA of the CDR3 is TGTGCCAGCAGTGGGACAGCTTATGGCTACACCTTC. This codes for CASSGTAYGYTF.

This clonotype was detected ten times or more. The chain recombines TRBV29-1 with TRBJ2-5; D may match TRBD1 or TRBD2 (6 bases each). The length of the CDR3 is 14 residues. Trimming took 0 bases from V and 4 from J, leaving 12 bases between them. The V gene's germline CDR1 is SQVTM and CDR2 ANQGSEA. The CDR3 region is CSVEDSGAGETQYF. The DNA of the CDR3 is TGCAGCGTTGAAGATTCGGGGGCAGGAGAGACCCAGTACTTC. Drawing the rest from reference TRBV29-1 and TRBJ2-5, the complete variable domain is SAVISQKPSRDICQRGTSLTIQCQVDSQVTMMFWYRQQPGQSLTLIATANQGSEATYESGFVIDKFPISRPNLTFSTLTVSNMSPEDSSIYLCSVEDSGAGETQYFGPGTRLLVL.

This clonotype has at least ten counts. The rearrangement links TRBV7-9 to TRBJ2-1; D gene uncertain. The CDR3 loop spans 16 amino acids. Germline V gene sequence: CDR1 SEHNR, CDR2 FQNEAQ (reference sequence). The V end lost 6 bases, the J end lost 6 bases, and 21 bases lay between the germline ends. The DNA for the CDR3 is TGTGCCAGCAGTTATTCTAGGATAACAAACGTCAATGAGCAGTTCTTC. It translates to CASSYSRITNVNEQFF.

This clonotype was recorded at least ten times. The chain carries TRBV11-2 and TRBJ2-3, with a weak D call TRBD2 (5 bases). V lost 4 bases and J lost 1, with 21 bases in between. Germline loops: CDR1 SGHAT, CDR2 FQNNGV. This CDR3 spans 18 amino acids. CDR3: CASSSPTEASLGTDTQYF. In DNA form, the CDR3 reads TGTGCCAGCAGCTCCCCCACGGAGGCTTCTCTAGGCACAGATACGCAGTATTTT.

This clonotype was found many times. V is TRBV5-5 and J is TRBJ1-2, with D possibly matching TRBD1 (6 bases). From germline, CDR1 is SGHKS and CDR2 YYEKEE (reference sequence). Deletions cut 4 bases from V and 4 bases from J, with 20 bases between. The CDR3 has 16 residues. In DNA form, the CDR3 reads TGTGCCAGCAGCCTCCGGGACACTCTGACCTCCTATGGCTACACCTTC. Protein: CASSLRDTLTSYGYTF.

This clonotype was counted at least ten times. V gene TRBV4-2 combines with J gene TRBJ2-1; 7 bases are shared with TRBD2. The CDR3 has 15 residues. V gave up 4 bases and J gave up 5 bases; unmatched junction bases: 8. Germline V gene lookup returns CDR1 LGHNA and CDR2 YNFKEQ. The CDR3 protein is CASSPHAGVDNEQFF. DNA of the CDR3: TGTGCCAGCAGCCCCCATGCGGGAGTGGACAATGAGCAGTTCTTC.

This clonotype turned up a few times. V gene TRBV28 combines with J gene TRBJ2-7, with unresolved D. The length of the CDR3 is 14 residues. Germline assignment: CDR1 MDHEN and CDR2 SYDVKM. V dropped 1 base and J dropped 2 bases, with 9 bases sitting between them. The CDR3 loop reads CASSLYGTAYEQYF. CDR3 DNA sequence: TGTGCCAGCAGTTTATATGGCACCGCCTACGAGCAGTACTTC. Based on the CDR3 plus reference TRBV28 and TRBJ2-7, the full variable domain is DVKVTQSSRYLVKRTGEKVFLECVQDMDHENMFWYRQDPGLGLRLIYFSYDVKMKEKGDIPEGYSVSREKKERFSLILESASTNQTSMYLCASSLYGTAYEQYFGPGTRLTVT.

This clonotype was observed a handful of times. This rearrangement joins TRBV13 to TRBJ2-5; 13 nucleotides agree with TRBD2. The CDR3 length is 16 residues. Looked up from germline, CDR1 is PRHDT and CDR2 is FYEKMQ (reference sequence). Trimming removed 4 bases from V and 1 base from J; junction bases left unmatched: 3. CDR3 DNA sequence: TGTGCCAGCAGCTGGACTAGCGGGAGATTCCAAGAGACCCAGTACTTC. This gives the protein CASSWTSGRFQETQYF.

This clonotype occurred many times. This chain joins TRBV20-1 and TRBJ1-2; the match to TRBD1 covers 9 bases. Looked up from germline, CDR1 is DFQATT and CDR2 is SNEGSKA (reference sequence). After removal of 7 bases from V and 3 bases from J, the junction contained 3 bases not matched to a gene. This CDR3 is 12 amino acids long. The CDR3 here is CSVRTGDYGYTF. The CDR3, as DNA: TGCAGTGTACGGACAGGGGACTATGGCTACACCTTC.

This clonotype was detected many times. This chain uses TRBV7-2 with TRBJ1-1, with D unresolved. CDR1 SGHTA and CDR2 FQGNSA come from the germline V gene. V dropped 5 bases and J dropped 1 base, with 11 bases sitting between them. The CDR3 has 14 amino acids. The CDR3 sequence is CASSIVPKNTEAFF. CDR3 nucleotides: TGTGCCAGCAGCATCGTACCCAAGAACACTGAAGCTTTCTTT.

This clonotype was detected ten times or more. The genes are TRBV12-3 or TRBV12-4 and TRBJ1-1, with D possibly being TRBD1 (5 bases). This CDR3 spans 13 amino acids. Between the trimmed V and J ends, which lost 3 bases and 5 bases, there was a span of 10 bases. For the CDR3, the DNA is TGTGCCAGCAGTTTGGAGGGGCGGACTGAAGCTTTCTTT. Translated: CASSLEGRTEAFF.

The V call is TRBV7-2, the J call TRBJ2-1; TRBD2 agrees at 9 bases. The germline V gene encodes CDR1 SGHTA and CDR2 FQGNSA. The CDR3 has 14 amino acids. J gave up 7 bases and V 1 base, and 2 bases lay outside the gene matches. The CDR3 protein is CASSLVSGRNEQFF. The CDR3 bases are TGTGCCAGCAGCTTAGTTAGCGGGAGAAATGAGCAGTTCTTC.